The rows below give T cell receptor beta chains drawn from one sample of a study of radiotherapy plus CTLA-4 blockade in lung cancer. Only in-frame clones appear in the TCRdb table, and some are missing; sequencing was by immunoSEQ multiplex PCR. The top ten clones hold more than 6.5% of a sample with 100,000 to 150,000 clones, about 90% of them seen once. The source was peripheral blood, collected from a patient treated with radiotherapy plus ipilimumab. All receptors derive from a human donor with non-small cell lung cancer that progressed on radiotherapy plus ipilimumab. Both conserved end residues are part of each CDR3. D genes are given only for firm matches. Clone size appears in some rows only: once, few, many, or a class for an expanded clone.

CDR3aa: CAWSVRISERGFSGYGYTF
CDR3nt: TGTGCCTGGAGTGTACGTATATCAGAGCGAGGGTTTTCTGGTTATGGCTACACCTTC
d_gene: -
j_gene: TRBJ1-2
v_gene: TRBV30
abundance: few

CDR3aa: CASSPDRYEKLFF
CDR3nt: TGTGCCAGCAGTCCGGACAGATATGAAAAACTGTTTTTT
d_gene: -
j_gene: TRBJ1-4
v_gene: TRBV6-5
abundance: -

CDR3aa: CASSQGGTARETQYF
CDR3nt: TGCGCCAGCAGCCAAGGGGGGACCGCGAGAGAGACCCAGTACTTC
d_gene: -
j_gene: TRBJ2-5
v_gene: TRBV4-1
abundance: once

CDR3aa: CAWTLRREAFF
CDR3nt: TGTGCCTGGACCCTCCGCCGCGAAGCTTTCTTT
d_gene: -
j_gene: TRBJ1-1
v_gene: TRBV30
abundance: -

CDR3aa: CAWSRGSNQPQHF
CDR3nt: TGTGCCTGGAGCCGGGGTAGCAATCAGCCCCAGCATTTT
d_gene: -
j_gene: TRBJ1-5
v_gene: TRBV30
abundance: -

CDR3aa: CASSLGFSYNEQFF
CDR3nt: TGCGCCAGCAGCTTAGGGTTCTCCTACAATGAGCAGTTCTTC
d_gene: -
j_gene: TRBJ2-1
v_gene: TRBV5-1
abundance: -

CDR3aa: CASSPSGIEAFF
CDR3nt: TGTGCCAGCTCACCCTCGGGAATTGAAGCTTTCTTT
d_gene: -
j_gene: TRBJ1-1
v_gene: TRBV18
abundance: -

CDR3aa: CASSQGGQGLAGELFF
CDR3nt: TGCGCCAGCAGCCAAGGAGGACAGGGTTTGGCCGGGGAGCTGTTTTTT
d_gene: TRBD1
j_gene: TRBJ2-2
v_gene: TRBV4-1
abundance: -

CDR3aa: CASRAAGLYTDTQYF
CDR3nt: TGCGCCAGCAGGGCGGCCGGGCTTTACACAGATACGCAGTATTTT
d_gene: -
j_gene: TRBJ2-3
v_gene: TRBV5-1
abundance: -

CDR3aa: CASSSGTSGGLQTQYF
CDR3nt: TGCGCCAGCAGCTCCGGGACTAGCGGGGGGTTACAGACCCAGTACTTC
d_gene: TRBD2
j_gene: TRBJ2-5
v_gene: TRBV5-1
abundance: -

CDR3aa: CASRVTSGTAGELFF
CDR3nt: TGTGCCAGTAGGGTGACTAGCGGGACGGCCGGGGAGCTGTTTTTT
d_gene: TRBD2
j_gene: TRBJ2-2
v_gene: TRBV19
abundance: few

CDR3aa: CASSLIGARANVLTF
CDR3nt: TGTGCCAGCAGCTTGATTGGGGCCAGGGCCAACGTCCTGACTTTC
d_gene: -
j_gene: TRBJ2-6
v_gene: TRBV7-8
abundance: -

CDR3aa: CASSRDRGRNEQYF
CDR3nt: TGCGCCAGCAGCCGGGACAGGGGAAGGAACGAGCAGTACTTC
d_gene: TRBD1
j_gene: TRBJ2-7
v_gene: TRBV4-1
abundance: few

CDR3aa: CASRGRVTYTDTQYF
CDR3nt: TGTGCCAGCCGGGGAAGGGTGACTTACACAGATACGCAGTATTTT
d_gene: -
j_gene: TRBJ2-3
v_gene: TRBV4-2
abundance: -

CDR3aa: CASRIAGVADTQYF
CDR3nt: TGCGCCAGCAGGATAGCGGGAGTTGCAGATACGCAGTATTTT
d_gene: TRBD2
j_gene: TRBJ2-3
v_gene: TRBV5-1
abundance: -

CDR3aa: CASSFLPGDRSYNEQFF
CDR3nt: TGCGCCAGCAGCTTTTTACCGGGGGACCGCTCCTACAATGAGCAGTTCTTC
d_gene: -
j_gene: TRBJ2-1
v_gene: TRBV5-1
abundance: -

CDR3aa: CASSVKSAGELFF
CDR3nt: TGTGCCAGCAGCGTCAAGTCTGCCGGGGAGCTGTTTTTT
d_gene: -
j_gene: TRBJ2-2
v_gene: TRBV7-9
abundance: -

CDR3aa: CASSYWGKGTEAFF
CDR3nt: TGTGCCAGCAGTTACTGGGGGAAAGGCACTGAAGCTTTCTTT
d_gene: -
j_gene: TRBJ1-1
v_gene: TRBV6-5
abundance: -

CDR3aa: CASSSKGAAFF
CDR3nt: TGTGCCAGCAGCTCCAAGGGGGCAGCTTTCTTT
d_gene: TRBD1
j_gene: TRBJ1-1
v_gene: TRBV7-8
abundance: once

CDR3aa: CASSGNEKLFF
CDR3nt: TGTGCCAGCAGCGGAAATGAAAAACTGTTTTTT
d_gene: -
j_gene: TRBJ1-4
v_gene: TRBV11-2
abundance: -

CDR3aa: CASSMRTASQTGGYTF
CDR3nt: TGTGCCAGCAGCATGAGGACAGCCTCCCAAACGGGGGGCTACACCTTC
d_gene: -
j_gene: TRBJ1-2
v_gene: TRBV5-4
abundance: few

CDR3aa: CASSKGLPQGYEQYF
CDR3nt: TGTGCCAGCAGTAAGGGACTCCCTCAAGGCTACGAGCAGTACTTC
d_gene: -
j_gene: TRBJ2-7
v_gene: TRBV28
abundance: -

CDR3aa: CASSFGLSGHTGELFF
CDR3nt: TGTGCCAGCAGCTTCGGTCTCTCAGGGCACACCGGGGAGCTGTTTTTT
d_gene: -
j_gene: TRBJ2-2
v_gene: TRBV11-2
abundance: -

CDR3aa: CASSEEAWRWDRTRTQQYF
CDR3nt: TGTGCCAGCAGTGAAGAAGCCTGGCGATGGGACAGGACCCGGACTCAGCAGTACTTC
d_gene: TRBD1
j_gene: TRBJ2-7
v_gene: TRBV6-1
abundance: -

CDR3aa: CATRGSYEQYF
CDR3nt: TGTGCCACCAGAGGTTCCTACGAGCAGTACTTC
d_gene: -
j_gene: TRBJ2-7
v_gene: TRBV19
abundance: -

CDR3aa: CASTKEGTGSGNTIYF
CDR3nt: TGTGCCAGCACTAAAGAGGGTACAGGCTCTGGAAACACCATATATTTT
d_gene: -
j_gene: TRBJ1-3
v_gene: TRBV21-1
abundance: -

CDR3aa: CASSLAGQGGGRNTEAFF
CDR3nt: TGCGCCAGCAGCTTGGCCGGCCAGGGTGGAGGACGGAACACTGAAGCTTTCTTT
d_gene: -
j_gene: TRBJ1-1
v_gene: TRBV5-1
abundance: -

CDR3aa: CATSLHGTGIYGYTF
CDR3nt: TGTGCCACCAGCCTTCACGGGACAGGGATCTATGGCTACACCTTC
d_gene: TRBD1
j_gene: TRBJ1-2
v_gene: TRBV15
abundance: -

CDR3aa: CASSDRGRGANVLTF
CDR3nt: TGTGCCAGTAGTGACAGGGGGCGAGGGGCCAACGTCCTGACTTTC
d_gene: TRBD1
j_gene: TRBJ2-6
v_gene: TRBV19
abundance: -

CDR3aa: CASSQRDTRGGYTF
CDR3nt: TGTGCCAGCTCACAACGGGACACTCGGGGTGGCTACACCTTC
d_gene: -
j_gene: TRBJ1-2
v_gene: TRBV18
abundance: -

CDR3aa: CASGPDDLQPQHF
CDR3nt: TGTGCTAGTGGTCCTGACGACCTTCAGCCCCAGCATTTT
d_gene: -
j_gene: TRBJ1-5
v_gene: TRBV12-5
abundance: -